This TCR beta chain was captured by sequencing in a study of STAT5B mutations in CD4+ large granular lymphocyte leukemia. Trimming left V 2 bases short and J 2 bases short, with 6 bases between. Per germline, CDR1 LNHDA and CDR2 SQIVND (reference sequence). This CDR3 contains 14 residues. Sequencing was at survey level. Profiling relied on immunoSEQ multiplex PCR, and the TCRdb table lists in-frame clones only, not all of them. The data show some 40,000 clones, roughly 79% seen once. This sequence originates from a human donor in good health. The sequenced sample consisted of CD4+ T cells from blood buffy coats. V and J are TRBV19 and TRBJ2-2; D uncertain. The CDR3 loop reads CASSITKNTGELFF. In DNA, the CDR3 is TGTGCCAGTAGTATAACCAAAAACACCGGGGAGCTGTTTTTT.